Below are 7 T cell receptor beta chains sequenced from a single sample in a study of cytomegalovirus exposure and HLA in healthy donors. This PCR relied on a set of 60 Vbeta primers and 13 Jbeta primers. Sequencing was performed with immunoSEQ multiplex PCR; in TCRdb, only in-frame clones are kept and a portion is missing. Here the sample spans tens of thousands of clones, 70% to 85% being singletons. The sample consisted of PBMCs. The receptors were gathered from a man over 45 in good health and CMV-seronegative.

The V gene is TRBV29-1, the J gene TRBJ2-5; 9 bases agree with TRBD2. Gene TRBJ2-7 matches the end of the DNA better, so the J call may be wrong. Germline V gene lookup returns CDR1 SQVTM and CDR2 ANQGSEA. The CDR3 sequence is 14 residues long. CDR3 region: CSVEEAGGLLEQYF. The CDR3, as DNA: TGCAGCGTTGAAGAGGCGGGAGGGCTTCTCGAGCAGTACTTC.

This sequence joins TRBV9 and TRBJ2-5; 9 positions match TRBD1. This CDR3 has 13 residues. The V and J ends lost 6 bases and 7 bases, in that order; junction bases with no gene match: 7. Per germline, CDR1 SGDLS and CDR2 YYNGEE. CDR3 DNA sequence: TGTGCCAGCACCGGGACAGGGTCGGGGACCCAGTACTTC. This translates into CASTGTGSGTQYF. The full variable domain, its missing parts supplied by reference TRBV9 and TRBJ2-5, is DSGVTQTPKHLITATGQRVTLRCSPRSGDLSVYWYQQSLDQGLQFLIQYYNGEERAKGNILERFSAQQFPDLHSELNLSSLELGDSALYFCASTGTGSGTQYFGPGTRLLVL.

V and J are TRBV5-1 and TRBJ2-3; D may be TRBD2 (6 bases). The CDR3 has 13 amino acids. Germline V gene lookup returns CDR1 SGHRS and CDR2 YFSETQ. V lost 4 bases and J lost 6, with 12 bases in between. As DNA, the CDR3 is TGCGCCAGCAGCGGGGGGAACGGGGATACGCAGTATTTT. It encodes CASSGGNGDTQYF.

The CDR3 DNA is TGTGCCAGTAGGTCCTTGGCTTCTGCGGGGAGGTACAATGAGCAGTTCTTC. It yields the protein CASRSLASAGRYNEQFF. The gene calls are TRBV19 and TRBJ2-1; tentatively, D is TRBD2 (6 bases). CDR3 length: 17 amino acids. Per the germline V gene, CDR1 is LNHDA and CDR2 is SQIVND (reference sequence). V was shortened by 6 bases and J by 4 bases, with 22 bases between the two germline ends.

This chain joins TRBV29-1 and TRBJ2-7; possible D gene TRBD1, 6 bases. V shed 5 bases and J shed 1 base, with 12 bases lying between them. CDR1 is SQVTM and CDR2 is ANQGSEA in the germline V gene. This CDR3 comprises 13 residues. The CDR3 sequence is CSVKTGDSYEQYF. As DNA, the CDR3 is TGCAGCGTTAAGACAGGAGATTCCTACGAGCAGTACTTC.

This chain links TRBV14 with TRBJ2-5, with 9 bases lining up with TRBD2. CDR3 length: 19 amino acids. Germline CDR1 and CDR2: SGHDN and FVKESK. Trimming removed 0 bases from V and 2 bases from J; junction bases left unmatched: 13. CDR3 region: CASSQDWAGLAGLQETQYF. The CDR3 nucleotides read TGTGCCAGCAGCCAAGATTGGGCGGGCCTAGCGGGACTACAAGAGACCCAGTACTTC. Full variable domain (outside the CDR3, taken from reference TRBV14 and TRBJ2-5): EAGVTQFPSHSVIEKGQTVTLRCDPISGHDNLYWYRRVMGKEIKFLLHFVKESKQDESGMPNNRFLAERTGGTYSTLKVQPAELEDSGVYFCASSQDWAGLAGLQETQYFGPGTRLLVL.

The chain uses TRBV28 and TRBJ2-7; D may be TRBD1 (6 bases). This CDR3 has 12 amino acids. The V end lost 5 bases, the J end lost 5 bases, and 10 bases lay between the germline ends. Germline V gives CDR1 MDHEN, CDR2 SYDVKM. CDR3 region: CASSLGTNEQYF. For the CDR3, the DNA is TGTGCCAGCAGTCTAGGGACAAACGAGCAGTACTTC.